This T cell receptor beta chain came from a study of shared clonotypes between healthy human individuals. Regarding the study as a whole: The authors sampled blood alone, and tissue repertoires likely differ. For sorted subsets, rarefaction showed incomplete sequencing despite large depth. Since donors were few, the genetic and exposure-history diversity represented was limited.

Naive CD8 cells lacked CD45RO and underwent positive selection for CCR7, leaving out terminally differentiated effector memory CD45RA+ cells. This was a deep-level run. This table comes from immunoSEQ multiplex PCR, and its TCRdb copy is limited to in-frame clones, with some not included. The repertoire holds about 2 million clones, with roughly 95% as singletons. The ends were cut back, 3 bases at V and 3 bases at J, with 9 bases in the middle. This CDR3 is built from 13 residues. Germline V CDR1 and CDR2: LGHNA, YSLEER. For this clone: Antigen unknown.

The source is a man between 18 and 29 years old in good health. The chain has TRBV4-3 and TRBJ2-7; D is possibly TRBD1 (6 bases). The specimen was naive CD8+ T cells sorted from blood. CDR3 sequence: CASSHSQGYEQYF. CDR3 coding DNA: TGCGCCAGCAGCCATTCACAGGGCTACGAGCAGTACTTC.